The rows below give T cell receptor beta chains drawn from one sample of a study of shared clonotypes between healthy human individuals. This table comes from immunoSEQ multiplex PCR, and its TCRdb copy is limited to in-frame clones, with some not included. The top ten hold 0.89% of the sample, which has around 1,100,000 clones, 70% to 85% seen once. The sample was memory CD4+ T cells from PBMCs. Receptors were obtained from a man aged 18 to 30 in good health. Some clones in this sample may be carry-over from other donors' samples. Both conserved end residues are part of each CDR3. The D gene is left open where the match is weak. Size values are once, few and many counts, or a class for expanded clones, and some rows have none.

TRBJ2-3 NA NA TRBV28 12 TGTGCCAGCAGTCCCCGGCGGGATACGCAGTATTTT CASSPRRDTQYF
TRBJ2-7 NA TRBD1 TRBV2 12 TGTGCCAGCAGCAGACAGGGCTACGAGCAGTACTTC CASSRQGYEQYF
TRBJ1-5 NA TRBD1 TRBV28 16 TGTGCCAGCAGCAACCGGGACAGGGCGCAAAATCAGCCCCAGCATTTT CASSNRDRAQNQPQHF
TRBJ2-7 once NA TRBV7-2 12 TGTGCCAGCAGCTTAGGCACTCCTACACAGTACTTC CASSLGTPTQYF
TRBJ1-4 NA NA TRBV5-1 15 TGCGCCAGCAGCCTCGGGACATTTAGGGGCGGAAAACTGTTTTTT CASSLGTFRGGKLFF
TRBJ2-3 NA TRBD1 TRBV5-1 16 TGCGCCAGCAGCCCCGTGAGGACAGGGGATGCAGATACGCAGTATTTT CASSPVRTGDADTQYF
TRBJ2-3 few TRBD2 TRBV9 15 TGTGCCAGCAGCCCCCGGATGCGGGAGGCAGATACGCAGTATTTT CASSPRMREADTQYF
TRBJ1-4 NA NA TRBV13 16 TGTGCCAGCAAGGTCGGACCCTTTTCCACTAATGAAAAACTGTTTTTT CASKVGPFSTNEKLFF
TRBJ2-7 many NA TRBV5-4 16 TGTGCCAGCAGCACGGCCAGGGGAGGGGACGACTACGAGCAGTACTTC CASSTARGGDDYEQYF
TRBJ1-3 once NA TRBV6-5 14 TGTGCCAGCAGTTCCGGGACGGGGGGAAACACCATATATTTT CASSSGTGGNTIYF
TRBJ2-7 NA TRBD2 TRBV25-1 14 TGTGCCAGCGCAAGGAGGGAGGGCCCCTACGAGCAGTACTTC CASARREGPYEQYF
TRBJ1-1 NA NA TRBV28 15 TGTGCCAGCAGTTTGTCCTTCCTGTCGGACACTGAAGCTTTCTTT CASSLSFLSDTEAFF
TRBJ1-5 NA NA TRBV30 16 TGTGCCTGGAGTGTAGATGATTGGAATAGCAATCAGCCCCAGCATTTT CAWSVDDWNSNQPQHF
TRBJ1-2 NA NA TRBV2 13 TGTGCCAGTTCTAGGGAGCTTAACTATGGCTACACCTTC CASSRELNYGYTF
TRBJ2-2 many NA TRBV7-2 14 TGTGCCAGCAGCTTTTCATGGGACACCGGGGAGCTGTTTTTT CASSFSWDTGELFF
TRBJ1-1 NA NA TRBV5-1 14 TGCGCCAGCAGCTTGGTAGACGCGAACACTGAAGCTTTCTTT CASSLVDANTEAFF
TRBJ1-4 NA NA TRBV28 15 TGTGCCAGCAGTGATACCGGGAGTCGTAATGAAAAACTGTTTTTT CASSDTGSRNEKLFF
TRBJ1-2 NA NA TRBV5-1 14 TGCGCCAGCAGCTTGTACGGAGATGAGACTAGATACACCTTC CASSLYGDETRYTF
TRBJ2-1 few TRBD2 TRBV4-1 16 TGCGCCAGCAGCCAAGTAGCGGGGGCCTCCTACAATGAGCAGTTCTTC CASSQVAGASYNEQFF
TRBJ1-4 NA NA TRBV28 14 TGTGCCAGCAGACTGCCCGGGGGTAATGAAAAACTGTTTTTT CASRLPGGNEKLFF
TRBJ2-7 NA NA TRBV5-1 15 TGCGCCAGCAGCTTGGTAGCGTCAAGCTCCTACGAGCAGTACTTC CASSLVASSSYEQYF
TRBJ2-5 NA NA TRBV7-2 13 TGTGCCAGCAGCTTATACGAACAAGAGACCCAGTACTTC CASSLYEQETQYF
TRBJ2-7 NA NA TRBV28 11 TGTGCCAGCCTTGACGGATGGGAGCAGTACTTC CASLDGWEQYF
TRBJ1-1 few NA TRBV11-2 14 TGTGCCAGCAGCTTAGGCGTAAGAAACACTGAAGCTTTCTTT CASSLGVRNTEAFF
TRBJ1-2 once NA TRBV4-3 14 TGCGCCAGCAGCCAAGATTTGGGGTCCACTGGCTACACCTTC CASSQDLGSTGYTF
TRBJ2-5 NA TRBD2 TRBV5-8 15 TGTGCCAGCAGTCACCCTCAACTAGCGACGGAGACCCAGTACTTC CASSHPQLATETQYF
TRBJ2-3 NA NA TRBV4-3 16 TGCGCCAGCAGCCGCACCAATCGCCGGGCAGGAGATACGCAGTATTTT CASSRTNRRAGDTQYF
TRBJ1-5 NA NA TRBV7-2 16 TGTGCCAGCAGCTTAAGGGTAGGAAGGTCTAATCAGCCCCAGCATTTT CASSLRVGRSNQPQHF
TRBJ1-1 NA TRBD1 TRBV25-1 14 TGTGCCAGCAGTGGTCGACAGGGGCGCACTGAAGCTTTCTTT CASSGRQGRTEAFF
TRBJ2-3 NA NA TRBV7-6 14 TGTGCCAGCAGCTTAGCTATTAAGGGGGATACGCAGTATTTT CASSLAIKGDTQYF